Presented here are 12 T cell receptor beta chains from one specimen sequenced in a study of cytomegalovirus exposure and HLA in healthy donors. PCR used 60 Vbeta primers and 13 Jbeta primers. Produced via immunoSEQ multiplex PCR; TCRdb's table is partial and in-frame only. This sample contains about 130,000 clones. The sample taken for sequencing was PBMCs. The source is a woman aged 55-70 years in good health and CMV-seronegative.

This rearrangement joins TRBV5-1 to TRBJ2-7; 8 nucleotides align to TRBD1. This CDR3 has 16 residues. Germline CDR1 SGHRS, CDR2 YFSETQ. Trimming cost V 0 bases and J 3 bases; bases outside gene matches: 8. CDR3: CASSLAFGQGGYEQYF. CDR3 sequence (DNA): TGCGCCAGCAGCTTGGCCTTCGGACAGGGAGGCTACGAGCAGTACTTC.

V usage is TRBV7-8 and J usage is TRBJ2-7, with 8 bases that match TRBD1. Trimming cost V 2 bases and J 3 bases; bases outside gene matches: 9. This CDR3 region has 16 residues. Per germline, CDR1 SGHVS and CDR2 FQNEAQ. The CDR3 loop reads CASSLHRDRKLYEQYF. The CDR3 DNA follows: TGTGCCAGCAGCTTACACCGGGACAGGAAACTCTACGAGCAGTACTTC.

CDR3 coding DNA: TGTGCCAGTAGTATCCCGACAGCGCCCACCGGGGAGCTGTTTTTT. Its protein product is CASSIPTAPTGELFF. V is TRBV19 and J is TRBJ2-2, with TRBD1 as a possible D gene (5 bases). There are 15 residues in the CDR3. V was pared by 3 bases and J by 4 bases, with 12 bases between. Germline loops: CDR1 LNHDA, CDR2 SQIVND (reference sequence).

The chain is built from TRBV7-8 and TRBJ2-7, with TRBD1 identical over 11 bases. Trimming at V came to 5 bases and at J to 7 bases, leaving 13 bases not matched to a gene. The CDR3 runs 16 residues. Germline values: CDR1 SGHVS, CDR2 FQNEAQ. CDR3 in DNA: TGTGCCAGCAGCACGCCCCGGGACAGGGGGATTGGGGAGCAGTACTTC. Its protein is CASSTPRDRGIGEQYF.

V is TRBV28 and J is TRBJ1-5; D gene uncertain. The CDR3 length is 15 residues. Germline V gene lookup returns CDR1 MDHEN and CDR2 SYDVKM. The V and J ends lost 7 bases and 4 bases respectively, with 17 bases between them. The CDR3 here is CASTSGGIQNQPQHF. CDR3 in DNA: TGTGCCAGCACCAGCGGTGGGATACAGAATCAGCCCCAGCATTTT.

This rearrangement joins TRBV6-1 to TRBJ1-1, with TRBD1 as a possible D gene (6 bases). CDR3 length equals 16 residues. V was cut by 3 bases and J by 4 bases, with 18 bases left in between. Per germline, CDR1 MNHNS and CDR2 SASEGT. The CDR3: CASSDLSTGLGTEAFF. The CDR3 bases are TGTGCCAGCAGTGACCTATCGACAGGATTGGGCACTGAAGCTTTCTTT.

The V call is TRBV30, the J call TRBJ2-3; 8 nucleotides line up with TRBD2. The CDR3 loop spans 17 amino acids. The ends lost 3 bases at V and 0 bases at J; junction bases unmatched: 11. CDR1 GTSNPN and CDR2 SVGIG come from the germline V gene (reference sequence). The CDR3 DNA is TGTGCCTGGAGCCCCTCCTACGCGGGAGGCAGCACAGATACGCAGTATTTT. Its translation is CAWSPSYAGGSTDTQYF.

The chain couples TRBV19 to TRBJ2-7, with TRBD1 matching 7 bases. The CDR3 sequence is 16 residues long. Germline lookup yields CDR1 LNHDA and CDR2 SQIVND (reference sequence). The ends lost 3 bases at V and 2 bases at J; junction bases unmatched: 10. In DNA form, the CDR3 reads TGTGCCAGTAGTATCGCCCTAAACCAGGGGGCCTACGAGCAGTACTTC. Encoded protein: CASSIALNQGAYEQYF. Full variable domain (remainder filled in from reference TRBV19 and TRBJ2-7): DGGITQSPKYLFRKEGQNVTLSCEQNLNHDAMYWYRQDPGQGLRLIYYSQIVNDFQKGDIAEGYSVSREKKESFPLTVTSAQKNPTAFYLCASSIALNQGAYEQYFGPGTRLTVT.

About this clone itself: A read error may account for a junction end that differs from germline. The chain uses TRBV9 and TRBJ2-3; D is possibly TRBD2 (5 bases). The CDR3 is made up of 14 amino acids. The germline CDR1 and CDR2 sequences are SGDLS and YYNGEE. The CDR3 sequence: CASSVAASRDTQYF. DNA of the CDR3: TGTGCCAGCAGCGTAGCGGCTAGCAGAGATACGCAGTATTTT.

This sequence joins TRBV4-2 and TRBJ1-5; D not certain. This CDR3 is 13 amino acids long. The germline CDR1 and CDR2 sequences are LGHNA and YNFKEQ. The germline V and J ends were trimmed by 0 bases and 7 bases, with 7 bases remaining between them. The CDR3: CASSQESKQPQHF. The CDR3 bases are TGTGCCAGCAGCCAAGAGAGTAAACAGCCCCAGCATTTT.

The chain combines TRBV7-9 with TRBJ1-2, with D perhaps TRBD1 (6 bases). CDR1 is SEHNR, CDR2 FQNEAQ, per germline (reference sequence). Trimming took off 5 bases at V and 2 bases at J, with 9 bases between the two ends. CDR3 size: 13 residues. CDR3 in DNA: TGTGCCAGCAGCGTAGGACAGAACTATGGCTACACCTTC. As protein: CASSVGQNYGYTF.

This chain links TRBV11-2 with TRBJ1-1; D ambiguous. Germline V gene sequence: CDR1 SGHAT, CDR2 FQNNGV. The CDR3 length is 12 residues. Trimming took off 5 bases at V and 8 bases at J, with 12 bases between the two ends. The CDR3 coding sequence is TGTGCCAGCAGCCACGCTTGGCCAGAAGCTTTCTTT. Its protein is CASSHAWPEAFF. Based on the CDR3 plus reference TRBV11-2 and TRBJ1-1, the full variable domain is EAGVAQSPRYKIIEKRQSVAFWCNPISGHATLYWYQQILGQGPKLLIQFQNNGVVDDSQLPKDRFSAERLKGVDSTLKIQPAKLEDSAVYLCASSHAWPEAFFGQGTRLTVV.